A single sample is the source of the 26 T cell receptor beta chains below, sequenced in a study of a mutant IDH1 vaccine in newly diagnosed glioma. These receptors are not linked to any known antigen. The data were produced by immunoSEQ multiplex PCR, yet TCRdb's version contains in-frame clones alone and is incomplete. The sample lists around 52,000 clones, around 90% occurring once. Time point defined: week 5, during vaccination. Doses comprised 300 ug of mutant IDH1 20-mer peptide each, plus topical imiquimod. The specimen was PBMCs, collected from a glioma patient whose treatment included an IDH1 peptide vaccine. All receptors come from a woman in her 40s with glioma.

This chain links TRBV30 with TRBJ2-7; 8 bases map to TRBD2. Germline V lookup: CDR1 GTSNPN, CDR2 SVGIG (reference sequence). The junction had 2 bases not matched to a gene; V was cut back by 1 base and J by 6 bases. This CDR3 is 12 amino acids long. DNA of the CDR3: TGTGCCTGGAGTGCGGGAGGGGCCGAGCAGTACTTC. It translates to CAWSAGGAEQYF.

The chain employs TRBV6-1 and TRBJ1-5; D not resolved. This CDR3 spans 12 amino acids. V was pared by 7 bases and J by 2 bases, with 6 bases between. CDR1 is MNHNS and CDR2 is SASEGT in the germline V gene. The CDR3 DNA reads as TGTGCCAGCAATTTTCGCAATCAGCCCCAGCATTTT. It specifies CASNFRNQPQHF.

Only one count was recorded for this clone. The chain's CDR3 is CASRGASGGQTGELFF. CDR3 sequence (DNA): TGTGCCAGCAGAGGTGCTAGCGGGGGGCAAACCGGGGAGCTGTTTTTT. The chain carries TRBV2 and TRBJ2-2, with 11 bases that match TRBD2. The germline gives CDR1 SNHLY, CDR2 FYNNEI. This CDR3 has 16 residues. The V gene end was trimmed by 6 bases and the J gene end by 5 bases; junction bases not matched to a gene: 8. Filled out from reference TRBV2 and TRBJ2-2, the complete variable domain reads EPEVTQTPSHQVTQMGQEVILRCVPISNHLYFYWYRQILGQKVEFLVSFYNNEISEKSEIFDDQFSVERPDGSNFTLKIRSTKLEDSAMYFCASRGASGGQTGELFFGEGSRLTVL.

CDR3 residues: CASSLGGGGYNEQFF. DNA of the CDR3: TGTGCCAGCAGCTTGGGCGGGGGCGGATACAATGAGCAGTTCTTC. J is TRBJ2-1 and V is TRBV5-6, with D perhaps matching TRBD2 (7 bases). CDR3 length: 15 residues. Germline lookup yields CDR1 SGHDT and CDR2 YYEEEE. The ends were cut back, 0 bases at V and 4 bases at J, with 11 bases in the middle.

This rearrangement joins TRBV6-1 to TRBJ2-1; D might be TRBD2 (6 bases). The V end lost 0 bases, the J end lost 7 bases, and 28 bases lay between the germline ends. There are 20 residues in the CDR3. CDR1 is MNHNS and CDR2 is SASEGT in the germline V gene. CDR3 sequence reads: CASSEALVGERRGALNEQFF. CDR3 DNA: TGTGCCAGCAGTGAAGCGCTAGTCGGGGAGCGGAGGGGTGCTTTAAATGAGCAGTTCTTC.

The chain combines TRBV27 with TRBJ1-5; possibly TRBD1 for D (5 bases). V was clipped by 6 bases and J by 9 bases, with 24 bases between them. The CDR3 has 16 amino acids. The germline V gene encodes CDR1 MNHEY and CDR2 SMNVEV (reference sequence). In DNA form, the CDR3 reads TGTGCCAGCAGCCCCGTACTCGGGGCGGTTTTGATGCCCCAGCATTTT. Its translation: CASSPVLGAVLMPQHF.

The rearrangement uses TRBV7-2 and TRBJ1-2; possible D gene TRBD1, 6 bases. CDR3 length: 12 residues. Germline CDR1 and CDR2: SGHTA and FQGNSA. Trimming removed 4 bases at V and 5 bases at J, with 8 bases between. The CDR3 bases are TGTGCCAGCAGCTCGGGGGCGTATGGCTACACCTTC. This sequence encodes CASSSGAYGYTF.

This chain joins TRBV10-3 and TRBJ1-2; D is undetermined. CDR1 is ENHRY, CDR2 SYGVKD, per germline. This CDR3 is 14 amino acids long. With 0 bases removed from V and 8 bases from J, the gap between germline ends came to 13 bases. The CDR3 spells CAISESGRRTGYTF. In nucleotides, the CDR3 is TGTGCCATCAGTGAGTCTGGACGGAGGACCGGCTACACCTTC.

The J gene is TRBJ2-2, the V gene TRBV6-1; 7 bases map to TRBD1. V was clipped by 4 bases and J by 8 bases; unmatched bases: 13. Germline CDR1 MNHNS, CDR2 SASEGT. The CDR3 contains 16 residues. The CDR3 protein is CASSASPGQPSGELFF. The CDR3 DNA sequence: TGTGCCAGCAGTGCTAGCCCGGGACAGCCTTCGGGGGAGCTGTTTTTT.

The genes are TRBV7-8 and TRBJ2-1; maybe TRBD1 (5 bases). This CDR3 comprises 16 residues. Germline CDR1 and CDR2: SGHVS and FQNEAQ. The ends were cut back, 1 base at V and 1 base at J, with 11 bases in the middle. CDR3 sequence: CASSLGSAGSYNEQFF. The CDR3 nucleotides are TGTGCCAGCAGCTTAGGGTCGGCAGGGTCCTACAATGAGCAGTTCTTC.

The rearrangement links TRBV18 to TRBJ1-1; TRBD1 aligns across 8 bases. Trimming at V came to 4 bases and at J to 4 bases, leaving 5 bases not matched to a gene. The CDR3 totals 14 residues. Germline V gives CDR1 KGHSH, CDR2 LQKENI. Written as DNA, the CDR3 is TGTGCCAGCTCACTACAGGGGGAGGGCACTGAAGCTTTCTTT. This gives the protein CASSLQGEGTEAFF.

This chain uses TRBV5-1 with TRBJ2-3; no reliable D call. From germline, CDR1 is SGHRS and CDR2 YFSETQ. Trimming took off 2 bases at V and 0 bases at J, with 13 bases between the two ends. The CDR3 runs 16 residues. CDR3 coding DNA: TGCGCCAGCAGCTTTGAGTCGTTTGTAAGCACAGATACGCAGTATTTT. Residues: CASSFESFVSTDTQYF. Based on the CDR3 plus reference TRBV5-1 and TRBJ2-3, the full variable domain is KAGVTQTPRYLIKTRGQQVTLSCSPISGHRSVSWYQQTPGQGLQFLFEYFSETQRNKGNFPGRFSGRQFSNSRSEMNVSTLELGDSALYLCASSFESFVSTDTQYFGPGTRLTVL.

The rearrangement joins TRBV6-5 to TRBJ2-7; D remains unclear. Germline V gives CDR1 MNHEY, CDR2 SVGAGI. The CDR3 is 15 residues long. Deletions cut 0 bases from V and 2 bases from J, with 11 bases between. CDR3 nucleotide sequence: TGTGCCAGCAGTTACTCTTTCACCAACCCCTACGAGCAGTACTTC. Translation: CASSYSFTNPYEQYF.

The chain employs TRBV30 and TRBJ2-5; TRBD1 might be the D (5 bases). Trimming shortened V by 0 bases and J by 3 bases, and 5 bases separated the two germline ends. In germline, CDR1 is GTSNPN, CDR2 SVGIG (reference sequence). The CDR3 runs 12 residues. CDR3 protein: CAWSVTEETQYF. CDR3 nucleotides: TGTGCCTGGAGTGTGACAGAAGAGACCCAGTACTTC. The whole variable domain, remainder taken from reference TRBV30 and TRBJ2-5, is SQTIHQWPATLVQPVGSPLSLECTVEGTSNPNLYWYRQAAGRGLQLLFYSVGIGQISSEVPQNLSASRPQDRQFILSSKKLLLSDSGFYLCAWSVTEETQYFGPGTRLLVL.

The rearrangement joins TRBV5-8 to TRBJ1-2; the match to TRBD1 covers 10 bases. The ends lost 2 bases at V and 5 bases at J; junction bases unmatched: 6. Germline CDR1 and CDR2: SGHTS and YDEGEE. This CDR3 spans 15 amino acids. The CDR3 is CASSLRQGAYYGYTF. CDR3 DNA sequence: TGTGCCAGCAGCTTACGACAGGGGGCGTATTATGGCTACACCTTC.

The chain uses TRBV10-1 and TRBJ2-2; D may be TRBD1 (5 bases). Germline loops: CDR1 WNHNN, CDR2 SYGVQD (reference sequence). CDR3 length: 15 amino acids. The V end lost 6 bases, the J end lost 4 bases, and 15 bases lay between the germline ends. The CDR3 region has the DNA TGCGCCAGCAGAATACAGGTTGAGGTCACCGGGGAGCTGTTTTTT. Its protein product is CASRIQVEVTGELFF.

The genes are TRBV7-5 and TRBJ1-1. TRBV7-5 is termed a pseudogene. CDR3 length: 14 residues. The CDR3 is CARGSRARSTEAFF. The CDR3 DNA sequence: TGTGCCAGGGGTTCGAGGGCGCGGAGCACTGAAGCTTTCTTT.

V and J are TRBV7-6 and TRBJ2-7, with 7 bases lining up with TRBD2. The CDR3 runs to 14 residues. In germline, CDR1 is SGHVS, CDR2 FNYEAQ. J lost 2 bases, V lost 4 bases, and 5 bases had no gene match. This CDR3 reads CASSSSSGAYEQYF. The CDR3 nucleotides are TGTGCCAGCAGCTCCTCTAGCGGAGCCTACGAGCAGTACTTC.

The chain combines TRBV7-9 with TRBJ2-3, with D perhaps matching TRBD1 (5 bases). Between the trimmed V and J ends, which lost 5 bases and 0 bases, there was a span of 12 bases. CDR1 and CDR2 from the germline V gene are SEHNR and FQNEAQ (reference sequence). The CDR3 contains 15 residues. The CDR3 spells CASSPDSSSTDTQYF. CDR3 nucleotides: TGTGCCAGCAGCCCAGACAGTTCTAGCACAGATACGCAGTATTTT.

The V gene is TRBV7-2, the J gene TRBJ2-3; 10 bases line up with TRBD2. CDR1 and CDR2 from the germline V gene are SGHTA and FQGNSA. The trim removed 9 bases at V and 11 bases at J, leaving 8 bases unmatched. The CDR3 runs to 12 residues. The CDR3, as DNA: TGTGCCAGTAAGAATATAGCGGGGGGGCAGTATTTT. Its protein is CASKNIAGGQYF.

V gene TRBV13 combines with J gene TRBJ2-3; D uncertain. Germline CDR1 reads PRHDT; CDR2 reads FYEKMQ (reference sequence). The V and J ends lost 5 bases and 6 bases respectively, with 12 bases between them. The CDR3 is made up of 13 amino acids. CDR3 sequence: CASSRLAVDTQYF. CDR3 in DNA: TGTGCCAGCAGCCGCTTGGCCGTCGATACGCAGTATTTT.

The chain employs TRBV5-1 and TRBJ1-1; D unclear. The germline CDR1 and CDR2 sequences are SGHRS and YFSETQ. V was trimmed by 3 bases and J by 1 base, leaving 13 bases between them. The CDR3 is made up of 15 amino acids. The CDR3 bases are TGCGCCAGCAGCTCGGTTAGCCCAGAGAACACTGAAGCTTTCTTT. Protein: CASSSVSPENTEAFF.

The chain is built from TRBV6-5 and TRBJ2-2; D uncertain. Germline values: CDR1 MNHEY, CDR2 SVGAGI. This CDR3 region has 14 residues. Trimming took off 2 bases at V and 4 bases at J, with 8 bases between the two ends. CDR3 amino acids: CASSYTSSTGELFF. The CDR3 coding sequence is TGTGCCAGCAGTTACACGAGCTCCACCGGGGAGCTGTTTTTT.

The J gene is TRBJ1-1, the V gene TRBV9, with 9 nucleotides matching TRBD1. The germline V gene has CDR1 SGDLS and CDR2 YYNGEE. With V trimmed by 3 bases and J by 10 bases, 10 bases remained unmatched. The CDR3 has 14 amino acids. The CDR3 is CASSARDRVVRAFF. The CDR3 nucleotides read TGTGCCAGCAGCGCCCGGGACAGGGTGGTGAGAGCTTTCTTT.

This clone has a single count. This chain connects TRBV2 to TRBJ1-5; the D gene is possibly TRBD1 (5 bases). The CDR3 runs to 14 residues. V was trimmed by 3 bases and J by 6 bases, leaving 12 bases between them. Germline CDR1 SNHLY, CDR2 FYNNEI. The CDR3 nucleotides are TGTGCCAGCAGTGAGGGACGGCCCTTTCAGCCCCAGCATTTT. Translation: CASSEGRPFQPQHF.

This chain joins TRBV6-1 and TRBJ1-5; D is undetermined. The CDR3 spans 13 residues. Trimming pared 2 bases from V and 7 bases from J, leaving 9 bases between. The germline CDR1 and CDR2 sequences are MNHNS and SASEGT. This CDR3 is CASSERLRQPQHF. As DNA, the CDR3 is TGTGCCAGCAGTGAAAGATTGAGGCAGCCCCAGCATTTT.